One sample yielded the 10 T cell receptor beta chains listed below, sequenced in a study of human T cells and chemical hapten exposure. The time point was: pre-sensitization, week 0. Documented treatment: therapeutic diphenylcyclopropenone sensitization with weekly scalp DPC. TCRdb re-derived calls from the RACE reads in MiXCR, one entry per CDR3 protein. Seen here are roughly 38,000 distinct CDR3 sequences, 7.5% to 9% observed once, and the top ten hold roughly 1.3%. The sample in question was whole blood, obtained in connection with sensitization to the hapten diphenylcyclopropenone (DPC). The receptor source for this set is a woman aged 45-65 years with alopecia areata. Some clones in this sample may be carry-over from other donors' samples.

This clonotype has a count of ten or more. The rearrangement uses TRBV11-3 and TRBJ2-1; 10 nucleotides match TRBD2. The J segment lost 4 bases and the V segment lost 3 bases, leaving 3 bases of the junction unmatched. Germline V CDR1 and CDR2: SGHNT, YENEEA. The CDR3 extends over 15 amino acids. The CDR3 DNA sequence: TGTGCCAGCAGCTTTGGACTAGCGGTATACAATGAGCAGTTCTTC. Translated: CASSFGLAVYNEQFF.

This clonotype was seen many times. The V call is TRBV7-9, the J call TRBJ1-5; 7 bases match TRBD1. Germline V gene sequence: CDR1 SEHNR, CDR2 FQNEAQ (reference sequence). V dropped 2 bases and J dropped 5; count of bases not matched to a gene: 0. The CDR3 extends over 13 amino acids. CDR3 loop: CASSLQGDQPQHF. The CDR3 DNA sequence: TGTGCCAGCAGCTTACAGGGGGATCAGCCCCAGCATTTT.

This clonotype was seen repeatedly, ten times or more. This chain uses TRBV7-6 with TRBJ2-3; 10 nucleotides line up with TRBD2. The ends lost 6 bases at V and 1 base at J; junction bases unmatched: 10. The CDR3 has 17 residues. Germline-derived CDR1 and CDR2 are SGHVS and FNYEAQ. The CDR3 loop is CASSPTSSGRGTDTQYF. The CDR3 bases are TGTGCCAGCAGTCCTACTTCGAGCGGGAGGGGCACAGATACGCAGTATTTT.

CDR3 DNA: TGTGCCAGCAGCCAGGTTCGACTAGCCCAAGAGACCCAGTACTTC. Its protein is CASSQVRLAQETQYF. The chain is built from TRBV14 and TRBJ2-5; 7 positions agree with TRBD2. Looked up from germline, CDR1 is SGHDN and CDR2 is FVKESK. CDR3 length equals 15 residues. With 3 bases clipped from V and 1 base from J, the junction kept 5 bases outside the gene matches.

The chain has TRBV19 and TRBJ2-2; 7 bases agree with TRBD2. Germline CDR1 and CDR2: LNHDA and SQIVND (reference sequence). The CDR3 spans 14 residues. The J segment lost 4 bases and the V segment lost 4 bases, leaving 3 bases of the junction unmatched. The CDR3 loop is CASSSGRSTGELFF. CDR3 DNA sequence: TGTGCCAGTAGTAGCGGGAGAAGCACCGGGGAGCTGTTTTTT.

In this sample, this clonotype turned up many times. The chain employs TRBV6-6 and TRBJ1-5, with a weak D call TRBD1 (6 bases). Germline-derived CDR1 and CDR2 are MNHNY and SVGAGI (reference sequence). The CDR3 totals 13 residues. Trimming left V 2 bases short and J 7 bases short, with 9 bases between. The CDR3 loop reads CASSYRGGQPQHF. The DNA of the CDR3 is TGTGCCAGCAGTTACAGGGGGGGACAGCCCCAGCATTTT.

This clonotype has a count of ten or more. Written as DNA, the CDR3 is TGTGCCAGCAGTTTGCAGGGGAGTAGACAGCCCCAGCATTTT. Amino acids: CASSLQGSRQPQHF. J is TRBJ1-5 and V is TRBV12-3 or TRBV12-4; tentatively, D is TRBD1 (6 bases). The CDR3 sequence is 14 residues long. V lost 3 bases and J lost 7, with 13 bases in between.

Ten or more counts support this clonotype. V is TRBV21-1 and J is TRBJ1-5; the D call TRBD1 from the table was never checked on the DNA. TRBV21-1 is described as a pseudogene. The CDR3 totals 16 residues. The CDR3 loop reads CASSIEDSLSNQPQHF. CDR3 coding DNA: TGTGCCAGCAGCATTGAAGACAGCCTTAGCAATCAGCCCCAGCATTTT.

This clonotype was seen ten or more times. The chain employs TRBV6-6 and TRBJ1-2, with D possibly TRBD1 on 5 matching bases. Germline CDR1 MNHNY, CDR2 SVGAGI (reference sequence). Trimming stripped 7 bases from V and 2 bases from J, with 14 bases between. The CDR3 runs 14 residues. CDR3 protein: CASTAGPPNYGYTF. CDR3 in DNA: TGTGCCAGCACGGCAGGGCCTCCGAACTATGGCTACACCTTC.

This clonotype has a count of ten or more. The chain recombines TRBV24-1 with TRBJ1-5; a weak D match, TRBD1 (6 bases). V was pared by 7 bases and J by 2 bases, with 14 bases between. The CDR3 totals 15 residues. Looked up from germline, CDR1 is KGHDR and CDR2 is SFDVKD. CDR3 in amino acids: CATSRAGDGNQPQHF. The DNA of the CDR3 is TGTGCCACCAGCCGCGCAGGGGACGGCAATCAGCCCCAGCATTTT.